This entry lists 25 T cell receptor beta chains sequenced from one sample in a study of OX40 agonist ivuxolimab in advanced cancers. Profiling relied on immunoSEQ multiplex PCR, and the TCRdb table lists in-frame clones only, not all of them. This sample has fewer than 55,000 clones, with 85% to 90% found just once. Material: CD4+ or CD8+ T cells sorted from blood, obtained in a trial of the OX40 agonist ivuxolimab. Source of these receptors: an adult with an advanced solid tumor such as melanoma, head and neck, liver or kidney cancer.

This clone was seen more than once but under ten times. This chain links TRBV19 with TRBJ1-3; D remains ambiguous. CDR3 length: 14 amino acids. Germline CDR1 reads LNHDA; CDR2 reads SQIVND (reference sequence). V lost 7 bases to trimming and J lost 0 bases, with 10 bases between them. The CDR3 DNA reads TGTGCCAGTACCCCCGCAAGCTCTGGAAACACCATATATTTT. Amino acids: CASTPASSGNTIYF.

The chain couples TRBV4-1 to TRBJ2-2, with TRBD2 matching 9 bases. Trimming took 0 bases from V and 5 from J; bases not matched to a gene: 13. The CDR3 is 19 residues long. The germline gives CDR1 MGHRA, CDR2 YSYEKL. In nucleotides, the CDR3 is TGCGCCAGCAGCCAAGATGGGCGTAGCGGGAGCTTAGGGACCGGGGAGCTGTTTTTT. Residues: CASSQDGRSGSLGTGELFF.

The chain combines TRBV27 with TRBJ1-1, with D hard to call. V was pared by 7 bases and J by 2 bases, with 14 bases between. The CDR3 contains 14 residues. Germline V gene lookup returns CDR1 MNHEY and CDR2 SMNVEV (reference sequence). The CDR3 DNA reads TGTGCCAGCACCCCTAACGGGGTTAACACTGAAGCTTTCTTT. This translates into CASTPNGVNTEAFF.

The chain recombines TRBV18 with TRBJ2-2; D not certain. CDR3 length equals 13 residues. Germline V gives CDR1 KGHSH, CDR2 LQKENI. V was clipped by 5 bases and J by 6 bases, with 10 bases between them. The CDR3 DNA is TGTGCCAGCTCATCGTTGGGGTCCGGGGAGCTGTTTTTT. As protein: CASSSLGSGELFF.

The V gene is TRBV28, the J gene TRBJ2-5; 8 bases match TRBD2. Unmatched junction bases numbered 4, after V lost 3 bases and J lost 4 bases. Per the germline V gene, CDR1 is MDHEN and CDR2 is SYDVKM. This CDR3 has 14 residues. Here the CDR3 DNA reads TGTGCCAGCAGTTTGGCTAGCGGGCCAGAGACCCAGTACTTC. Encoded protein: CASSLASGPETQYF. Filled out from reference TRBV28 and TRBJ2-5, the complete variable domain reads DVKVTQSSRYLVKRTGEKVFLECVQDMDHENMFWYRQDPGLGLRLIYFSYDVKMKEKGDIPEGYSVSREKKERFSLILESASTNQTSMYLCASSLASGPETQYFGPGTRLLVL.

The rearrangement joins TRBV7-2 to TRBJ1-5; D uncertain. The CDR3 has 13 amino acids. Germline V lookup: CDR1 SGHTA, CDR2 FQGNSA. V was cut by 5 bases and J by 4 bases, with 9 bases left in between. This CDR3 reads CASSRGRNQPQHF. CDR3 DNA: TGTGCCAGCAGCCGTGGTCGTAATCAGCCCCAGCATTTT.

Note on this clone: At the DNA level, this CDR3 is encoded by other sequences in the same sample as well. J is TRBJ1-1 and V is TRBV6-1, with D uncertain. Between the trimmed V and J ends, which lost 2 bases and 1 base, there was a span of 8 bases. The CDR3 length is 14 residues. CDR1 is MNHNS and CDR2 is SASEGT in the germline V gene. CDR3 bases: TGTGCCAGCAGTGAATTGGAGAGGAACACTGAAGCTTTCTTT. Its protein is CASSELERNTEAFF.

The rearrangement uses TRBV19 and TRBJ2-5, with D perhaps given as TRBD1 or TRBD2 (5 bases each). The ends were cut back, 3 bases at V and 4 bases at J, with 12 bases in the middle. CDR1 and CDR2 from the germline V gene are LNHDA and SQIVND (reference sequence). The CDR3 contains 14 residues. The CDR3 coding sequence is TGTGCCAGTAGTATTAGAGGGGCGCGAGAGACCCAGTACTTC. As protein: CASSIRGARETQYF.

This chain joins TRBV19 and TRBJ1-1; D not resolved. CDR3 length equals 14 residues. In germline, CDR1 is LNHDA, CDR2 SQIVND (reference sequence). Trimming left V 7 bases short and J 1 base short, with 13 bases between. The CDR3 is CASTSSFQNTEAFF. The CDR3 nucleotides are TGTGCCAGTACCTCTTCTTTCCAGAACACTGAAGCTTTCTTT.

The V and J genes are TRBV18 and TRBJ2-7; D is uncertain. This CDR3 region has 14 residues. Per the germline V gene, CDR1 is KGHSH and CDR2 is LQKENI. V lost 3 bases to trimming and J lost 0 bases, with 9 bases between them. This chain's CDR3 is CASSPRDSSYEQYV. The CDR3 coding sequence is TGTGCCAGCTCACCCCGTGATTCCTCCTACGAGCAGTACGTC.

The gene calls are TRBV9 and TRBJ2-7; D may be TRBD2 (6 bases). Germline V gene sequence: CDR1 SGDLS, CDR2 YYNGEE. CDR3 size: 14 residues. V shed 4 bases and J shed 5 bases, with 16 bases lying between them. CDR3 amino acids: CASSPHGGFDEQYF. CDR3 DNA sequence: TGTGCCAGCAGCCCTCATGGGGGGTTCGACGAGCAGTACTTC. Looking up the rest from reference TRBV9 and TRBJ2-7 gives the full variable domain: DSGVTQTPKHLITATGQRVTLRCSPRSGDLSVYWYQQSLDQGLQFLIQYYNGEERAKGNILERFSAQQFPDLHSELNLSSLELGDSALYFCASSPHGGFDEQYFGPGTRLTVT.

This chain uses TRBV2 with TRBJ1-2; no clear D gene. Trimming took 6 bases from V and 4 from J, leaving 6 bases between them. The CDR3 is made up of 11 amino acids. The germline V gene has CDR1 SNHLY and CDR2 FYNNEI. The CDR3 DNA sequence: TGTGCCAGCAGCCCGGCCTATGGCTACACCTTC. It is translated as CASSPAYGYTF.

This clone was found a few times. This chain links TRBV4-1 with TRBJ1-1; D uncertain. V was shortened by 2 bases and J by 1 base, with 11 bases between the two germline ends. This CDR3 has 15 amino acids. Germline CDR1 reads MGHRA; CDR2 reads YSYEKL. The DNA of the CDR3 is TGCGCCAGCAGCCAATTAGGCTTGGGGAACACTGAAGCTTTCTTT. Translating gives CASSQLGLGNTEAFF.

This chain connects TRBV19 to TRBJ1-6; D gene ambiguous. Germline V gene sequence: CDR1 LNHDA, CDR2 SQIVND (reference sequence). The CDR3 has 14 amino acids. The V and J ends lost 3 bases and 6 bases respectively, with 9 bases between them. The CDR3 nucleotides read TGTGCCAGTAGTATCAACACCGTTAATTCACCCCTCCACTTT. It translates to CASSINTVNSPLHF.

The CDR3 DNA reads TGCGCCAGCAGCCCCGGACAGAACCAGGGAGGAAACACCATATATTTT. Its translation is CASSPGQNQGGNTIYF. The gene calls are TRBV5-1 and TRBJ1-3; tentative D call: TRBD1 (6 bases). The CDR3 is made up of 16 amino acids. Trimming cost V 4 bases and J 4 bases, with 18 bases left between them. Germline V gene lookup returns CDR1 SGHRS and CDR2 YFSETQ.

The chain uses TRBV25-1 and TRBJ1-1, with TRBD1 identical over 8 bases. After removal of 10 bases from V and 6 bases from J, the junction contained 16 bases not matched to a gene. The germline V gene has CDR1 MGHDK and CDR2 SYGVNS. The CDR3 is 15 residues long. CDR3 protein: CATQGFQGAPAEAFF. The CDR3 region has the DNA TGTGCCACCCAAGGGTTTCAGGGGGCGCCGGCTGAAGCTTTCTTT.

This clone has a single count. The V gene is TRBV6-5, the J gene TRBJ2-6; D uncertain. The V gene lost 5 bases and the J gene lost 2 bases, with 10 bases spanning the gap. Looked up from germline, CDR1 is MNHEY and CDR2 is SVGAGI. The CDR3 length is 15 residues. CDR3 in DNA: TGTGCCAGCAGTGTCGGCGTGACTGGGGCCAACGTCCTGACTTTC. Translating it yields CASSVGVTGANVLTF.

V usage is TRBV19 and J usage is TRBJ2-4; D unresolved. In germline, CDR1 is LNHDA, CDR2 SQIVND (reference sequence). Deletions cut 5 bases from V and 0 bases from J, with 14 bases between. The CDR3 loop spans 16 amino acids. In DNA form, the CDR3 reads TGTGCCAGTAGTGAGTCGGGCCCCCTAGCCAAAAACATTCAGTACTTC. It yields the protein CASSESGPLAKNIQYF.

This chain links TRBV28 with TRBJ1-6, with D perhaps matching TRBD1 (5 bases). The V gene lost 8 bases and the J gene lost 2 bases, with 19 bases spanning the gap. Germline CDR1 and CDR2: MDHEN and SYDVKM. The CDR3 totals 17 residues. CDR3 amino acids: CASLPGGGRPYNSPLHF. The CDR3 nucleotides read TGTGCCAGCCTCCCCGGGGGGGGACGCCCCTATAATTCACCCCTCCACTTT.

The rearrangement links TRBV30 to TRBJ2-1; 10 bases map to TRBD2. The CDR3 loop spans 12 amino acids. Germline V CDR1 and CDR2: GTSNPN, SVGIG (reference sequence). CDR3 residues: CGASGSLNEQFF. The CDR3 DNA follows: TGTGGCGCTAGCGGGAGTTTAAATGAGCAGTTCTTC.

The genes are TRBV5-6 and TRBJ1-6; no reliable D call. The germline CDR1 and CDR2 sequences are SGHDT and YYEEEE. CDR3 length: 18 amino acids. V lost 0 bases and J 0 bases, leaving 13 bases between the germline ends. CDR3 coding DNA: TGTGCCAGCAGCTTGGCCCCCGCAGCTAGCTCCTATAATTCACCCCTCCACTTT. It codes for CASSLAPAASSYNSPLHF. The variable domain in full, with the rest retrieved from reference TRBV5-6 and TRBJ1-6, is DAGVTQSPTHLIKTRGQQVTLRCSPKSGHDTVSWYQQALGQGPQFIFQYYEEEERQRGNFPDRFSGHQFPNYSSELNVNALLLGDSALYLCASSLAPAASSYNSPLHFGNGTRLTVT.

The chain joins TRBV18 to TRBJ1-1; the match to TRBD1 covers 8 bases. This CDR3 contains 15 residues. V gave up 3 bases and J gave up 4 bases; unmatched junction bases: 7. Germline CDR1 and CDR2: KGHSH and LQKENI. The CDR3 reads CASSPRTGKGTEAFF. Here the CDR3 DNA reads TGTGCCAGCTCACCCCGGACAGGGAAGGGCACTGAAGCTTTCTTT. The variable domain in full, completed from reference TRBV18 and TRBJ1-1, reads NAGVMQNPRHLVRRRGQEARLRCSPMKGHSHVYWYRQLPEEGLKFMVYLQKENIIDESGMPKERFSAEFPKEGPSILRIQQVVRGDSAAYFCASSPRTGKGTEAFFGQGTRLTVV.

This clone turned up a few times. This chain links TRBV18 with TRBJ1-5; D gene unclear. The ends were cut back, 3 bases at V and 7 bases at J, with 13 bases in the middle. The CDR3 has 14 amino acids. The germline CDR1 and CDR2 sequences are KGHSH and LQKENI. The CDR3 loop reads CASSPQRVGQPQHF. The CDR3, as DNA: TGTGCCAGCTCACCCCAGCGGGTCGGGCAGCCCCAGCATTTT.

This chain joins TRBV6-5 and TRBJ1-1, with 8 bases matching TRBD1. V lost 3 bases and J lost 10; bases outside the gene matches: 16. Looked up from germline, CDR1 is MNHEY and CDR2 is SVGAGI. The CDR3 covers 16 residues. For the CDR3, the DNA is TGTGCCAGCAGTTATAGGGCCCAGGGGGCGAACGGTGCAGCTTTCTTT. It codes for CASSYRAQGANGAAFF.

The rearrangement joins TRBV2 to TRBJ1-5; D call uncertain. The CDR3 length is 14 residues. V lost 2 bases to trimming and J lost 3 bases, with 8 bases between them. Germline loops: CDR1 SNHLY, CDR2 FYNNEI. CDR3 nucleotides: TGTGCCAGCAGTGAACTCGCCTACAATCAGCCCCAGCATTTT. Amino acid sequence: CASSELAYNQPQHF.